A single sample is the source of the 5 T cell receptor beta chains below, sequenced in a study of T cells after yellow fever vaccination. TCRdb reprocessed the 5' RACE reads via MiXCR and lists one record per CDR3 protein. Of approximately 510,000 distinct CDR3 sequences in the sample, roughly a fifth are singletons; the top ten hold approximately 15%. This sample comprised PBMCs, obtained about 21 days after the first yellow fever vaccination. These receptor sequences come from a man younger than 35 who received the YFV17D yellow fever vaccine.

This clonotype was counted many times. V and J are TRBV30 and TRBJ1-5, with D tentatively TRBD1 (6 bases). Germline V CDR1 and CDR2: GTSNPN, SVGIG (reference sequence). Trimming took 1 base from V and 5 from J, leaving 9 bases between them. The CDR3 totals 13 residues. CDR3 sequence (DNA): TGTGCCTGGAGTGCACAGGGCGATCAGCCCCAGCATTTT. As protein: CAWSAQGDQPQHF.

V and J are TRBV5-1 and TRBJ1-6; D might be TRBD1 (5 bases). Germline CDR1 SGHRS, CDR2 YFSETQ. Trimming shortened V by 1 base and J by 5 bases, and 7 bases separated the two germline ends. This CDR3 is 14 amino acids long. The CDR3: CASSLQGHNSPLHF. In nucleotides, the CDR3 is TGCGCCAGCAGCTTGCAGGGCCATAATTCACCCCTCCACTTT. Drawing the rest from reference TRBV5-1 and TRBJ1-6, the complete variable domain is KAGVTQTPRYLIKTRGQQVTLSCSPISGHRSVSWYQQTPGQGLQFLFEYFSETQRNKGNFPGRFSGRQFSNSRSEMNVSTLELGDSALYLCASSLQGHNSPLHFGNGTRLTVT.

This clonotype was recorded at least ten times. The chain is built from TRBV24-1 and TRBJ2-5; 14 bases agree with TRBD2. From germline, CDR1 is KGHDR and CDR2 SFDVKD. The CDR3 extends over 17 amino acids. V was pared by 3 bases and J by 5 bases, with 7 bases of the junction left unmatched. Here the CDR3 DNA reads TGTGCCACCAGTGATGGGGGGACTAGCGGGGGATGGGAGACCCAGTACTTC. It is translated as CATSDGGTSGGWETQYF.

This clonotype came up a few times. The rearrangement uses TRBV29-1 and TRBJ2-5; 10 positions agree with TRBD2. J lost 4 bases, V lost 3 bases, and 11 bases had no gene match. CDR1 and CDR2 from the germline V gene are SQVTM and ANQGSEA. CDR3 size: 16 residues. The CDR3 DNA follows: TGCAGCGTTGAGTTACTAGCGGGGCCAAGAGCAGAGACCCAGTACTTC. This codes for CSVELLAGPRAETQYF.

The chain recombines TRBV12-3 or TRBV12-4 with TRBJ1-4; D gene unclear. The length of the CDR3 is 14 residues. V lost 1 base and J 7 bases, leaving 10 bases between the germline ends. In DNA form, the CDR3 reads TGTGCCAGCAGTTTAGGTAGGGTTGGTGAAAAACTGTTTTTT. It translates to CASSLGRVGEKLFF.